This T cell receptor (beta chain) derives from a study of early T cells in non-severe SARS-CoV-2 infection. Study background: Unsorted whole-blood RNA was sequenced in bulk, leaving chains unpaired.

The germline V gene encodes CDR1 SGHAT and CDR2 FQDESV (reference sequence). The ends were cut back, 5 bases at V and 4 bases at J, with 14 bases in the middle. The CDR3 extends over 14 amino acids. As part of library construction, unique molecular identifiers were attached to individual cDNA molecules. TCRdb reanalysed the 5' RACE reads using MiXCR and keeps one entry per CDR3 protein. This table has 60,000 to 75,000 distinct CDR3 sequences, about 10% appearing once. Study outcomes and limitations: Clonotype matching in VDJdb favored anti-spike CD8 responses and did not capture private and CD4 specificities.

This clonotype has a handful of counts. The antigen is unknown. The gene calls are TRBV11-1 and TRBJ2-5; D possibly matches TRBD1 or TRBD2 (5 bases each). The sample consisted of whole blood. The source of this sequence is an adult who was a healthcare worker with PCR-confirmed SARS-CoV-2 infection or an uninfected control (not recorded which). The CDR3 spells CASSPQPGGETQYF. As DNA, the CDR3 is TGTGCCAGCAGCCCTCAACCTGGGGGAGAGACCCAGTACTTC.